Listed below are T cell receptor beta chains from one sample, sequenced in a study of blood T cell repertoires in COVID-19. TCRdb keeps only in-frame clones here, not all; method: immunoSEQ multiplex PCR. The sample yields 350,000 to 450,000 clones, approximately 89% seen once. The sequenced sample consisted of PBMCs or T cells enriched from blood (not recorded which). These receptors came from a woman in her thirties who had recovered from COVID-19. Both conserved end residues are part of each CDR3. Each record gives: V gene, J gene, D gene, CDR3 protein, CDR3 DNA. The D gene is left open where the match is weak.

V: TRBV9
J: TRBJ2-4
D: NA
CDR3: CASSATDRRADIQYF
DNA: TGTGCCAGCAGCGCAACGGACCGGAGGGCAGACATTCAGTACTTC

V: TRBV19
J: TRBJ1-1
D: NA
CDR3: CASSILSPVGVNTEAFF
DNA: TGTGCCAGTAGTATCTTGTCTCCCGTGGGAGTGAACACTGAAGCTTTCTTT

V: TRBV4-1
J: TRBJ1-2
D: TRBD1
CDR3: CASSQDPTGAIKLNF
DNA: TGCGCCAGCAGCCAAGATCCAACAGGGGCCATCAAACTTAACTTC

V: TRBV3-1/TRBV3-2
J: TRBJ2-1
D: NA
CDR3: CASSHQNEQFF
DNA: TGTGCCAGCAGCCATCAAAATGAGCAGTTCTTC

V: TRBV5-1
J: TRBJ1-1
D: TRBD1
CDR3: CASSSTGATEAFF
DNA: TGCGCCAGCAGCTCGACAGGGGCCACTGAAGCTTTCTTT

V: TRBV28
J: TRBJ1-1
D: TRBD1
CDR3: CASSQQGARAEAFF
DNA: TGTGCCAGCAGCCAACAGGGGGCGAGGGCTGAAGCTTTCTTT

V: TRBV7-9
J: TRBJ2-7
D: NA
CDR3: CASSLGFGNYEQYF
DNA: TGTGCCAGCAGCTTAGGGTTTGGCAACTACGAGCAGTACTTC

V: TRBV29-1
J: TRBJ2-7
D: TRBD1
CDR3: CSGATGAYEQYF
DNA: TGCAGCGGGGCGACAGGGGCCTACGAGCAGTACTTC

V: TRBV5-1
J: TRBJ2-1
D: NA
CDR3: CASGGGTAYNEQFF
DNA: TGCGCCAGCGGTGGCGGGACAGCCTACAATGAGCAGTTCTTC

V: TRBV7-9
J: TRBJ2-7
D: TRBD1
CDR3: CASSLEGPGQGVEQYF
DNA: TGTGCCAGCAGCTTAGAGGGGCCGGGACAGGGGGTCGAGCAGTACTTC

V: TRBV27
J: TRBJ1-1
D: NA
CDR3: CASSLWTGGTTEAFF
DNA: TGTGCCAGCAGTCTCTGGACGGGAGGCACAACTGAAGCTTTCTTT